A selection of T cell receptor beta chains follows, all from one sample in a study of blood T cell repertoires in COVID-19. The data were produced by immunoSEQ multiplex PCR, yet TCRdb's version contains in-frame clones alone and is incomplete. This sample has approximately 75,000 clones, with approximately 92% found just once. The sequencing input was peripheral blood. These receptors all stem from a human donor in a cohort sampled during active COVID-19. Both conserved end residues are part of each CDR3. The D gene is left open where the match is weak. Rows give clone size only sometimes, using once, few, many, or a class for an expanded clone.

D gene | J gene | clone size | V gene | CDR3 DNA | CDR3 protein
. | TRBJ2-3 | once | TRBV11-2 | TGTGCCAGCAGCTTACCCGGGGGTTCTAGCACAGATACGCAGTATTTT | CASSLPGGSSTDTQYF
. | TRBJ1-1 | . | TRBV20-1 | TGCAGTGCTAGTCCGGGGAACACTGAAGCTTTCTTT | CSASPGNTEAFF
TRBD1 | TRBJ1-4 | . | TRBV19 | TGTGCCAGTAACCCCGGACAGGCGACTAATGAAAAACTGTTTTTT | CASNPGQATNEKLFF
. | TRBJ2-7 | . | TRBV5-1 | TGCGCCAGCAGCTTGGGGGGACAAGGAATCACAACGAGGGGAGAGCAGTACTTC | CASSLGGQGITTRGEQYF
. | TRBJ1-5 | . | TRBV28 | TGTGCCAGCAGTTTCGAATCCGGGAATAAGCCCCAGCATTTT | CASSFESGNKPQHF
. | TRBJ2-6 | . | TRBV24-1 | TGTGCCACCAGTGACAGGACACCTGGGGCCAACGTCCTGACTTTC | CATSDRTPGANVLTF
TRBD1 | TRBJ2-1 | . | TRBV19 | TGTGCCAGTAGTATAGTCGGGACAGGAACCTACAATGAGCAGTTCTTC | CASSIVGTGTYNEQFF
. | TRBJ2-3 | few | TRBV15 | TGTGCCACCAGCACCAATACAGTCCCCACAGATACGCAGTATTTT | CATSTNTVPTDTQYF
. | TRBJ2-2 | . | TRBV15 | TGTGCCGCCAGCAGAGCTAGCGTGGGCCCTCGAGACGGGGAGCTGTTTTTT | CAASRASVGPRDGELFF
. | TRBJ2-4 | . | TRBV21-1 | TGTGCCAGCAGCAAAGCGGGCAGACGAAAAAACATTCAGTACTTC | CASSKAGRRKNIQYF
TRBD2 | TRBJ2-3 | . | TRBV11-2 | TGTGCCAGCAGCCGTAGCGGGGCGGGGGCAGATACGCAGTATTTT | CASSRSGAGADTQYF
. | TRBJ1-3 | . | TRBV19 | TGTGCCAGTACCGACCCCGGGGGGCGTCGAAACACCATATATTTT | CASTDPGGRRNTIYF
. | TRBJ1-1 | . | TRBV11-3 | TGTGCCAGCAGCCCAGGGGAGGGGTCGACTGAAGCTTTCTTT | CASSPGEGSTEAFF
. | TRBJ1-6 | . | TRBV27 | TGTGCCAGCAGTTTATTGAGAAGTCGCTCACCCCTCCACTTT | CASSLLRSRSPLHF
. | TRBJ1-5 | once | TRBV28 | TGTGCCAGCAGTTCGTCAGGGGTAGGACAGCCCCAGCATTTT | CASSSSGVGQPQHF
TRBD1 | TRBJ1-4 | once | TRBV2 | TGTGCCAGCAGTGAAGCGCCCGCAGGGGGGGAAAAACTGTTTTTT | CASSEAPAGGEKLFF
. | TRBJ2-3 | . | TRBV4-3 | TGCGCCAGCAGCCAAGATTTGAGGGGGAGGGCAGATACGCAGTATTTT | CASSQDLRGRADTQYF
. | TRBJ2-1 | . | TRBV9 | TGTGCCAGCAGCGCGCATGATCGGGGTAGCAGTGAGCAGTTCTTC | CASSAHDRGSSEQFF
. | TRBJ1-4 | . | TRBV19 | TGTGCCAGTAGTATACAGGGGTATGAAAAACTGTTTTTT | CASSIQGYEKLFF
. | TRBJ2-1 | . | TRBV2 | TGTGCCAGCAGTGAAAACCTGGGCCTGTTCTTC | CASSENLGLFF
. | TRBJ1-6 | few | TRBV6-5 | TGTGCCAGCAGTTACGGGGACTTGAATTCACCCCTCCACTTT | CASSYGDLNSPLHF
. | TRBJ1-1 | . | TRBV4-1 | TGCGCCAGCAGGTATGACTATGGGAACACTGAAGCTTTCTTT | CASRYDYGNTEAFF
TRBD1 | TRBJ1-2 | . | TRBV4-2 | TGTGCCAGCAGCCAAGACCCCACAGGGGATCGGGCCTATGGCTACACCTTC | CASSQDPTGDRAYGYTF
. | TRBJ2-1 | . | TRBV18 | TGTGCCAGCTCACTGGGGACTGAGAAAAATGAGCAGTTCTTC | CASSLGTEKNEQFF
TRBD1 | TRBJ1-6 | . | TRBV19 | TGTGCCAGTAGTAACCTTCCGGGACAGGGTAATTCACCCCTCCACTTT | CASSNLPGQGNSPLHF
. | TRBJ1-1 | . | TRBV27 | TGTGCCAGCAGTTTACGGGGTGAAGCTTTCTTT | CASSLRGEAFF
. | TRBJ1-1 | . | TRBV28 | TGTGCCAGCAGTTTATCCCAGGGTCTGAACACTGAAGCTTTCTTT | CASSLSQGLNTEAFF
. | TRBJ2-7 | . | TRBV3-1/TRBV3-2 | TGTGCCAGCAGCCCACGGGGACACTACTTC | CASSPRGHYF
TRBD1 | TRBJ1-5 | . | TRBV7-2 | TGTGCCAGCAGCTTAGAGACAGGGGTCAATCAGCCCCAGCATTTT | CASSLETGVNQPQHF
. | TRBJ1-2 | . | TRBV28 | TGTGCCAGCAGTTTATCGACAGTGGTCTATGGCTACACCTTC | CASSLSTVVYGYTF
. | TRBJ1-2 | . | TRBV14 | TGTGCCAGCAGCCCCCCTGGGCAGGGGAGCTATGGCTACACCTTC | CASSPPGQGSYGYTF